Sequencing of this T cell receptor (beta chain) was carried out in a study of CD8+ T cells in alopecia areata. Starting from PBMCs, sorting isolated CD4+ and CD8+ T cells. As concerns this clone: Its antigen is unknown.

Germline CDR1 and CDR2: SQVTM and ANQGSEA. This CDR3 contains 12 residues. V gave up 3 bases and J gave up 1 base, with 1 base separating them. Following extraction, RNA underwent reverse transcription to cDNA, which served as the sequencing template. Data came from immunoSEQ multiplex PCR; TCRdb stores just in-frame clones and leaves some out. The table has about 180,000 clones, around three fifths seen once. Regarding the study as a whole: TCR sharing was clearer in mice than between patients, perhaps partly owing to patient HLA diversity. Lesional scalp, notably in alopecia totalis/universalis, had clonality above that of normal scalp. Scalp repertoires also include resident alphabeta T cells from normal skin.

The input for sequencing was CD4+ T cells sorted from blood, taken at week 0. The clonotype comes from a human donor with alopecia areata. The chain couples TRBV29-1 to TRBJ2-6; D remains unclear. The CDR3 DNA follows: TGCAGCGTTGAGTCTGGGGCCAACGTCCTGACTTTC. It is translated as CSVESGANVLTF.